This T cell receptor beta chain was sequenced in a study of OX40 agonist ivuxolimab in advanced cancers. Background on the study: Two cutaneous melanoma patients and one hepatocellular carcinoma patient, three in all, had partial responses. Whole-study findings and limits: Expansion of clones was among the lowest in partial responders at 0.1-3.0 mg/kg.

TCRdb keeps only in-frame clones here, not all; method: immunoSEQ multiplex PCR. The sample shows roughly 42,000 clones, 91% of them seen only once. Blood sampling took place at baseline, cycle 4 day 1, and cycle 7 day 1. Per the germline V gene, CDR1 is MNHEY and CDR2 is SMNVEV (reference sequence). V was cut by 1 base and J by 1 base, with 18 bases left in between. The CDR3 is made up of 18 amino acids. In the case of this clone: The antigen remains unidentified.

This TCR was recovered from an adult with an advanced solid tumor such as melanoma, head and neck, liver or kidney cancer. The V and J genes are TRBV27 and TRBJ2-3, with D perhaps TRBD2 (6 bases). This material consisted of CD4+ or CD8+ T cells sorted from blood, taken in a trial of the OX40 agonist ivuxolimab. CDR3 sequence: CASSLLTGDTRGTDTQYF. The CDR3 DNA is TGTGCCAGCAGTTTATTAACGGGAGATACTCGGGGCACAGATACGCAGTATTTT.